Sequencing of this TCR beta chain was carried out in a study of cytomegalovirus exposure and HLA in healthy donors. General observations from the study: Some public TCRs appeared in many individuals, while most sequences were rare. Likely technical artifact: a cluster of highly shared sequence variants. Most of the CMV-associated TCR beta chains (in a later analysis) appeared to be HLA-restricted.

CDR3 length equals 12 residues. Germline V gene data show CDR1 as SNHLY and CDR2 as FYNNEI. Deletions cut 5 bases from V and 1 base from J, with 5 bases between. A remark on this clone: The target antigen is unknown.

Use of 60 Vbeta and 13 Jbeta primers characterized the PCR. Produced via immunoSEQ multiplex PCR; TCRdb's table is partial and in-frame only. The sample lists over 150,000 clones; 80% were seen once. The chain couples TRBV2 to TRBJ1-1; no reliable D call. This clonotype was obtained from a young man in good health and CMV-seropositive. The sample taken for sequencing was PBMCs. The CDR3 protein is CASSTANTEAFF. The CDR3 DNA is TGTGCCAGCAGTACAGCGAACACTGAAGCTTTCTTT.